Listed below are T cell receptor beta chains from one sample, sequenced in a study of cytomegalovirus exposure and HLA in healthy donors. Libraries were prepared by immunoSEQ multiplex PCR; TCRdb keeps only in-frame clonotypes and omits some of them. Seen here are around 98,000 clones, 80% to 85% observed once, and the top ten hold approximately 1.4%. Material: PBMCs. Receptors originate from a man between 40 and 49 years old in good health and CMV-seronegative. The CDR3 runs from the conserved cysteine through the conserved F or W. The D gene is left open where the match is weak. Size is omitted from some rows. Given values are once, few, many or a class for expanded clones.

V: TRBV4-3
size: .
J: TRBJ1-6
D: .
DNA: TGCGCCAGCAGCTCCCCGGGGAGAGATAATTCACCCCTCCACTTT
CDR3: CASSSPGRDNSPLHF

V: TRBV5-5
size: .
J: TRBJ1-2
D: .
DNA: TGTGCCAGCAGCATACAGGGTACCAACTATGGCTACACCTTC
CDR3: CASSIQGTNYGYTF

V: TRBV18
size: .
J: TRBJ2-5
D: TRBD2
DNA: TGTGCCAGCTCACCAGCGGGGGTCTTCGAGACCCAGTACTTC
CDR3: CASSPAGVFETQYF

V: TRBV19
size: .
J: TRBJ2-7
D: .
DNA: TGTGCCAGTAGAGAACAGGGCATCTCCGAGCAGTACTTC
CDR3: CASREQGISEQYF

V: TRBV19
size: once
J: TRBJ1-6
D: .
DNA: TGTGCCAGTAGTCCTGGGCTAAGGATGGATTCACCCCTCCACTTT
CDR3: CASSPGLRMDSPLHF

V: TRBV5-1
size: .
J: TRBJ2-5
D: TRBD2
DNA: TGCGCCAGCAGCTTGGAGGCAGCGGGGCGTCGGGAGACCCAGTACTTC
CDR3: CASSLEAAGRRETQYF

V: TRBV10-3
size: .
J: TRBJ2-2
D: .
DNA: TGTGCCATCAGTTCCCAGGGGAACACCGGGGAGCTGTTTTTT
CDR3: CAISSQGNTGELFF

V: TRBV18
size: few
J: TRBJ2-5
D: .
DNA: TGTGCCAGCTCACCCGGACTATACCAAGAGACCCAGTACTTC
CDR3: CASSPGLYQETQYF

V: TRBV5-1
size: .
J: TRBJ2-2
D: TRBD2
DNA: TGCGCCAGCAGCCTTAGCGGGGGCCCCGGGGAGCTGTTTTTT
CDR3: CASSLSGGPGELFF

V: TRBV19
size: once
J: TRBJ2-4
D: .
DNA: TGTGCCAGTAGGAAGGACACGCTGAAAAACATTCAGTACTTC
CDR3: CASRKDTLKNIQYF

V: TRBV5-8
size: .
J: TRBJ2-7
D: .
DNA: TGTGCCAGCAGCACAGGACAACGGAGCTCCTACGAGCAGTACTTC
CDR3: CASSTGQRSSYEQYF

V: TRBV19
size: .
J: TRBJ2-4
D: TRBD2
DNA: TGTGCCAGTAGTTGGGTTGGACTAGCGGGTGAACTAGCCAAAAACATTCAGTACTTC
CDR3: CASSWVGLAGELAKNIQYF

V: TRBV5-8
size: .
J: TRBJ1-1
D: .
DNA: TGTGCCAGCAAGGACGGCACGCGCCTAGGGGGAACTGAAGCTTTCTTT
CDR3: CASKDGTRLGGTEAFF

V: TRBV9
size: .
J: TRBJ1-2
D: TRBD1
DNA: TGTGCCAGCAGCGCAGGACAGGGGAGCTATGGCTACACCTTC
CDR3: CASSAGQGSYGYTF

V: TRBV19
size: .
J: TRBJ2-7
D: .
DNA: TGTGCCAGTAGTGGAGGGTACGAGCAGTACTTC
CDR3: CASSGGYEQYF

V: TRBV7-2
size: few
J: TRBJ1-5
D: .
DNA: TGTGCCAGCAGCTTAGATCTCCAGCCCCAGCATTTT
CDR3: CASSLDLQPQHF

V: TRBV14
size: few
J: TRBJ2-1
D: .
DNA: TGTGCCAGCAGCTTTCACAGGGTGAGGTCCGATGAGCAGTTCTTC
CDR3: CASSFHRVRSDEQFF

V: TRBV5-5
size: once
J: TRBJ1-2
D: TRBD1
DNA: TGTGCCAGCAGCCACCAGACAGGGCCATATGGCTACACCTTC
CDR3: CASSHQTGPYGYTF

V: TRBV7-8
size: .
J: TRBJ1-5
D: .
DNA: TGTGCCAGCAGCTTAGACAGGGCCAGCAATCAGCCCCAGCATTTT
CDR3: CASSLDRASNQPQHF

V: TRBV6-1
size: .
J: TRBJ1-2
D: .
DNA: TGTGCCAGCAGTTCCTCGGGGGGGAACTATGGCTACACCTTC
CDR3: CASSSSGGNYGYTF

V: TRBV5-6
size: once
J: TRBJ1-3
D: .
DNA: TGTGCCAGCAGCTTGAGGGGCAGCCCCGGGAACACCATATATTTT
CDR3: CASSLRGSPGNTIYF

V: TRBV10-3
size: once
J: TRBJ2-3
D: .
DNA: TGTGCCATCAGTGAGTCGCTAGCTATCACAGATACGCAGTATTTT
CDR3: CAISESLAITDTQYF

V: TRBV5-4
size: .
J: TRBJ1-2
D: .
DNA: TGTGCCAGCAGCTTGGGGCAGACGGGCTATGGCTACACCTTC
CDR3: CASSLGQTGYGYTF

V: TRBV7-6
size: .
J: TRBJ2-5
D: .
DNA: TGTGCCAGCAGCTCCTCTACGCTCCAAGAGACCCAGTACTTC
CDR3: CASSSSTLQETQYF

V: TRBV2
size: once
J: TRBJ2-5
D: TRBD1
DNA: TGTGCCAGCAGTGGGGACAGTAAGGCAGAGACCCAGTACTTC
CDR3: CASSGDSKAETQYF

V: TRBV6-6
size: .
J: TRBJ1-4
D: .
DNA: TGTGCCAGCAGTTACTCGCGGAATGAAAAACTGTTTTTT
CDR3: CASSYSRNEKLFF

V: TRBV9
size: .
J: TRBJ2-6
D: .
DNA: TGTGCCAGCAGCGTAGGGGGGGTCTCTGGGGCCAACGTCCTGACTTTC
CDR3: CASSVGGVSGANVLTF

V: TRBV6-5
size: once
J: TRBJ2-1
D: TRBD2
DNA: TGTGCCAGCAGCCTGACTAGCGGGCTCTACAATGAGCAGTTCTTC
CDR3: CASSLTSGLYNEQFF

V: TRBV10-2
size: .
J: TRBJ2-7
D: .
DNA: TGCGCCAGCACCCCCCGCCAGGGCGGAGAGCAGTACTTC
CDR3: CASTPRQGGEQYF

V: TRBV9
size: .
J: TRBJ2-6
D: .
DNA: TGTGCCAGCAGCGACCTGGGCGCCGGGGCCAACGTCCTGACTTTC
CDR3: CASSDLGAGANVLTF

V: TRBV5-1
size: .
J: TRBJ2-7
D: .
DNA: TGCGCCAGCAGCTTAGAACCAGGGGCCTACGAGCAGTACTTC
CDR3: CASSLEPGAYEQYF

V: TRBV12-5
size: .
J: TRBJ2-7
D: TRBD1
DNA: TGTGCTAGTGGCCCAACCGGGACAGGATCCTACGAGCAGTACTTC
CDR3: CASGPTGTGSYEQYF

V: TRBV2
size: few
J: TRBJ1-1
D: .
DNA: TGTGCCAGCAACAGGATTTACACTGAAGCTTTCTTT
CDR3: CASNRIYTEAFF

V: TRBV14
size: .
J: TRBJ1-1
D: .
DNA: TGTGCCAGCAGTAAACAGGTAAACACTGAAGCTTTCTTT
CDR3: CASSKQVNTEAFF

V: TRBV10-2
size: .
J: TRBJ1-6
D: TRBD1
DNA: TGCGCCAGCAGTGAGATTGGACAGGGCACTTCACCCCTCCACTTT
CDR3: CASSEIGQGTSPLHF

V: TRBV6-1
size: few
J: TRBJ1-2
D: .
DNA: TGTGCCAGCAGTGAGGAGGGAATCTCTAACTATGGCTACACCTTC
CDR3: CASSEEGISNYGYTF

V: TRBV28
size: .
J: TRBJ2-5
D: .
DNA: TGTGCCGCCGGCGTTCGGAGGGGAGAGACCCAGTACTTC
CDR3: CAAGVRRGETQYF

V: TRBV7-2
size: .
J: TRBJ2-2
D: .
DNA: TGTGCCAGCACCAAAGGTGGGGAGTACACCGGGGAGCTGTTTTTT
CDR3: CASTKGGEYTGELFF

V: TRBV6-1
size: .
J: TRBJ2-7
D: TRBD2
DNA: TGTGCCAGCAGTCCTAGCGGGGGTAGTTGGGAGCAGTACTTC
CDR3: CASSPSGGSWEQYF

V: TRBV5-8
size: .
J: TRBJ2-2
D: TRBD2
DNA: TGTGCCAGCAGCCATCCCGGGACTAGCCAGAACACCGGGGAGCTGTTTTTT
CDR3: CASSHPGTSQNTGELFF

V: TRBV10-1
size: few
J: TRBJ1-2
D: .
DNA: TGCGCCACGGGGGGGTGTCTTAACTATGGCTACACCTTC
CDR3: CATGGCLNYGYTF

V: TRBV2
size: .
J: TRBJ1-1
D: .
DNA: TGTGCCAGCAGTGTATACTCTTTGTTCGAAGCTTTCTTT
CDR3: CASSVYSLFEAFF

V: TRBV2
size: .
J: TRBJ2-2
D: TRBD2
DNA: TGTGCCAGCAGGGGACTAGCGGGCTCTCTTACCGGGGAGCTGTTTTTT
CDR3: CASRGLAGSLTGELFF

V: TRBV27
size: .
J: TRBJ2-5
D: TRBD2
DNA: TGTGCCAGCAGTTTACCGGGGGGATGGTACCAAGAGACCCAGTACTTC
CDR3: CASSLPGGWYQETQYF

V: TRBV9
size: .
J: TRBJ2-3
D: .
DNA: TGTGCCAGCAGCCGGGCCGCGGGTCAGTTCACAGATACGCAGTATTTT
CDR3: CASSRAAGQFTDTQYF

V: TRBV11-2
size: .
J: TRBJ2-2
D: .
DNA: TGTGCCAGCAACCACCTGGGGGGGCGAACCGGGGAGCTGTTTTTT
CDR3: CASNHLGGRTGELFF